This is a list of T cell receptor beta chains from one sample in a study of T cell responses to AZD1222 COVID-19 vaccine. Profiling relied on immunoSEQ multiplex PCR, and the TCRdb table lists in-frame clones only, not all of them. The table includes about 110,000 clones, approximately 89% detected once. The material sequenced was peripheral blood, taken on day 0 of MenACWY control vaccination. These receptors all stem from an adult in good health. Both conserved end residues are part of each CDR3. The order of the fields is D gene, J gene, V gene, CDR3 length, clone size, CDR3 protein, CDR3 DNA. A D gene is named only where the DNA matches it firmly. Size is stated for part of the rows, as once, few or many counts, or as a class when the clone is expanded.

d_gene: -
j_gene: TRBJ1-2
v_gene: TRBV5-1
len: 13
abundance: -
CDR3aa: CASSLGTLYGYTF
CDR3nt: TGCGCCAGCAGCCTCGGCACACTTTATGGCTACACCTTC

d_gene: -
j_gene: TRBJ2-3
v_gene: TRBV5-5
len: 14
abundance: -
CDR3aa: CASSRGTSRDTQYF
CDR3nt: TGTGCCAGCAGCCGCGGGACATCCCGAGATACGCAGTATTTT

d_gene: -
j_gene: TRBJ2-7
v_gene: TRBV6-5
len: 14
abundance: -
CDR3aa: CASSYSTDTYEQYF
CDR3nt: TGTGCCAGCAGTTACTCGACGGACACCTACGAGCAGTACTTC

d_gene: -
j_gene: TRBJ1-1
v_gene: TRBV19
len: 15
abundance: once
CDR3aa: CASSIEGASNTEAFF
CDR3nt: TGTGCCAGTAGTATAGAGGGGGCTTCGAACACTGAAGCTTTCTTT

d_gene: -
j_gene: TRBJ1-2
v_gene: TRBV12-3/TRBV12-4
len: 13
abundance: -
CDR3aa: CASRPSRIYGYTF
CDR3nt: TGTGCCAGCCGACCCAGCCGAATCTATGGCTACACCTTC

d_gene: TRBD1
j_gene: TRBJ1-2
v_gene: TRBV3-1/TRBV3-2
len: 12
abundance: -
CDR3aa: CASSLDRGGYTF
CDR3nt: TGTGCCAGCAGCCTGGACAGGGGCGGCTACACCTTC

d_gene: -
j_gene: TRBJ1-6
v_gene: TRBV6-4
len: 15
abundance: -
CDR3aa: CASCVASSYNSPLHF
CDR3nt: TGTGCCAGCTGTGTAGCGAGCTCCTATAATTCACCCCTCCACTTT

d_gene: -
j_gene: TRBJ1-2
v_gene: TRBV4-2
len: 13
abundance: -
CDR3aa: CASSQVLDYGYTF
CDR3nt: TGTGCCAGCAGCCAAGTCTTGGACTATGGCTACACCTTC

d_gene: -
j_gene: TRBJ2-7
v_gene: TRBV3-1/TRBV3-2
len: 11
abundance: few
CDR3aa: CASSQVNEQYF
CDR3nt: TGTGCCAGCAGCCAAGTAAACGAGCAGTACTTC

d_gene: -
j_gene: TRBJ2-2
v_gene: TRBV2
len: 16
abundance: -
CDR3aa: CASSPRRGRNTGELFF
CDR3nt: TGTGCCAGCAGTCCCCGAAGGGGCCGGAACACCGGGGAGCTGTTTTTT

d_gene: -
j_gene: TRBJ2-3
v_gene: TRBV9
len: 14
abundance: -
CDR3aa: CASSVGGPPDTQYF
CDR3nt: TGTGCCAGCAGCGTAGGGGGCCCCCCAGATACGCAGTATTTT

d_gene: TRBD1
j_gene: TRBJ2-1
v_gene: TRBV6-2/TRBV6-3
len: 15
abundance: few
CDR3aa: CASSYGGTGNNEQFF
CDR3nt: TGTGCCAGCAGTTACGGCGGGACAGGGAACAATGAGCAGTTCTTC

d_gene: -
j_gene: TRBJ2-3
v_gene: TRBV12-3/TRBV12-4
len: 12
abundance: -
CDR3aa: CASSFGTDTQYF
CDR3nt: TGTGCCAGCAGTTTTGGCACAGATACGCAGTATTTT

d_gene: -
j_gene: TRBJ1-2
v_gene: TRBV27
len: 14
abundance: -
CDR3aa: CASSFRRAFYGYTF
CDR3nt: TGTGCCAGCAGTTTCAGGAGGGCCTTCTATGGCTACACCTTC

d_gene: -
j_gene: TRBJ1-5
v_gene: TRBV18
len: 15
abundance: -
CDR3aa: CASSPMETSNQPQHF
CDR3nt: TGTGCCAGCTCACCAATGGAGACGAGCAATCAGCCCCAGCATTTT

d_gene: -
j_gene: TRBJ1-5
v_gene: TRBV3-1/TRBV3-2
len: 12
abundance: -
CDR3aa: CASSLGIEPQHF
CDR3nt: TGTGCCAGCAGCCTAGGGATAGAACCCCAGCATTTT

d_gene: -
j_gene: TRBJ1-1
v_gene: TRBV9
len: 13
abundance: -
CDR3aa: CASSVNRDTEAFF
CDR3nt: TGTGCCAGCAGCGTCAACCGGGACACTGAAGCTTTCTTT

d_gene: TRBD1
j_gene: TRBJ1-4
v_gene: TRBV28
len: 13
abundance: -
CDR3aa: CASSLTGNEKLFF
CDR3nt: TGTGCCAGCAGCCTGACAGGGAATGAAAAACTGTTTTTT

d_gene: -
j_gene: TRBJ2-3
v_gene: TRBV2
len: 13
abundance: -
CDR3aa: CASSGLNTDTQYF
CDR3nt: TGTGCCAGCAGTGGGCTCAACACAGATACGCAGTATTTT

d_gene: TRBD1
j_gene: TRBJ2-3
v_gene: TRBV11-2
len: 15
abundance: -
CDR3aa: CASSSRTGGEDTQYF
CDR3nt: TGTGCCAGCAGCTCTCGGACAGGGGGAGAAGATACGCAGTATTTT

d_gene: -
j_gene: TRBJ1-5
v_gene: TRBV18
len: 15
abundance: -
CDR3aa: CASSPGGVSNQPQHF
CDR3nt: TGTGCCAGCTCACCTGGGGGGGTAAGCAATCAGCCCCAGCATTTT